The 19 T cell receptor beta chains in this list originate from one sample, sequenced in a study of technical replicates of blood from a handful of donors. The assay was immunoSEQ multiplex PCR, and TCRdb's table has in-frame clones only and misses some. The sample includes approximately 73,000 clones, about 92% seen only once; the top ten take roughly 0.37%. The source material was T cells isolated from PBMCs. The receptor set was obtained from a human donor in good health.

This CDR3 is CASSPGAGVQFF. CDR3 sequence (DNA): TGCGCCAGCAGCCCGGGGGCGGGGGTACAGTTCTTC. This rearrangement joins TRBV4-3 to TRBJ2-1; D might be TRBD2 (7 bases). Trimming removed 4 bases from V and 13 bases from J, with 14 bases in between. The CDR3 totals 12 residues. The germline gives CDR1 LGHNA, CDR2 YSLEER.

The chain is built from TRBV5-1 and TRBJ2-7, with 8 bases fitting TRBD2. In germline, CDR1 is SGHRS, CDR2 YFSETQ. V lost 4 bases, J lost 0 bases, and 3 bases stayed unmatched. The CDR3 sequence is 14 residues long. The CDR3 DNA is TGCGCCAGCAGCGGCGGGAGGCTCTCCTACGAGCAGTACTTC. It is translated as CASSGGRLSYEQYF.

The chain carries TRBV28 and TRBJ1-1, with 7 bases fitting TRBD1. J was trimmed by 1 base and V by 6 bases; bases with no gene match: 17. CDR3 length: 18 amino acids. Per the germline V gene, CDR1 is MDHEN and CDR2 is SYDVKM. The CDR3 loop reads CASSSINGDSLRNTEAFF. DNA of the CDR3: TGTGCCAGCAGCTCAATTAACGGGGACAGCCTAAGGAACACTGAAGCTTTCTTT. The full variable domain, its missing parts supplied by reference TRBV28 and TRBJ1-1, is DVKVTQSSRYLVKRTGEKVFLECVQDMDHENMFWYRQDPGLGLRLIYFSYDVKMKEKGDIPEGYSVSREKKERFSLILESASTNQTSMYLCASSSINGDSLRNTEAFFGQGTRLTVV.

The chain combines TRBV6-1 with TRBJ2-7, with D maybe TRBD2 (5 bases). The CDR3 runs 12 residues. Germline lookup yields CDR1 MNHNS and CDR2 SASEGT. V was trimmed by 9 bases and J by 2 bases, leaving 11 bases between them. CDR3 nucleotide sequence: TGTGCCAGTAGGACTCCCACCTACGAGCAGTACTTC. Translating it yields CASRTPTYEQYF.

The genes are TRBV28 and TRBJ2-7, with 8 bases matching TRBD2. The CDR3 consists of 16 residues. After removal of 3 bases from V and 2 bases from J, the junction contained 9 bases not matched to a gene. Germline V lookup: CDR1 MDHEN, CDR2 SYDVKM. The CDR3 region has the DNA TGTGCCAGCAGTTTGGGACCCGGGACTAGACCCTACGAGCAGTACTTC. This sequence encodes CASSLGPGTRPYEQYF.

The DNA of the CDR3 is TGTGCCGCTTATCAACAGGGAGAATATGGCTACACCTTC. It codes for CAAYQQGEYGYTF. The V gene is TRBV19, the J gene TRBJ1-2, with D possibly matching TRBD1 (6 bases). Germline CDR1 reads LNHDA; CDR2 reads SQIVND (reference sequence). CDR3 size: 13 residues. Trimming shortened V by 11 bases and J by 5 bases, and 18 bases separated the two germline ends.

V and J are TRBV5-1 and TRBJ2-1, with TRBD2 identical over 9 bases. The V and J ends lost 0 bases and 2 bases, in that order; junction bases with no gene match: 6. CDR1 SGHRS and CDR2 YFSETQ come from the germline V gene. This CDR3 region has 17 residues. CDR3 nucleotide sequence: TGCGCCAGCAGCTTGGGTTCGGCTAGCGGGGCCTACAATGAGCAGTTCTTC. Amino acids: CASSLGSASGAYNEQFF.

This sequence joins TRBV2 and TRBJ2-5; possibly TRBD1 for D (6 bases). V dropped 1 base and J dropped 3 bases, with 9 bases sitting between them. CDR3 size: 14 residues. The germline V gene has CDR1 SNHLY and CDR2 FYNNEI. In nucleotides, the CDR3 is TGTGCCAGCAGTGAAGAGTACAGGGAAGAGACCCAGTACTTC. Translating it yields CASSEEYREETQYF.

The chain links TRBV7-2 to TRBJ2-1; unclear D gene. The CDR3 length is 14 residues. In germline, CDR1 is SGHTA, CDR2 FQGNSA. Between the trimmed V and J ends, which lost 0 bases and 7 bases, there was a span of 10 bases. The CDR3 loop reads CASSLAPPQNEQFF. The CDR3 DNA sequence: TGTGCCAGCAGCTTAGCGCCCCCACAGAATGAGCAGTTCTTC.

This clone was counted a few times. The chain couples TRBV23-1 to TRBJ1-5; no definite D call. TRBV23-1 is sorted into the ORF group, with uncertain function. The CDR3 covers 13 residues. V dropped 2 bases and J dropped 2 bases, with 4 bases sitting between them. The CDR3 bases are TGCGCCAGCAGTCAAATAGGCAATCAGCCCCAGCATTTT. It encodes CASSQIGNQPQHF.

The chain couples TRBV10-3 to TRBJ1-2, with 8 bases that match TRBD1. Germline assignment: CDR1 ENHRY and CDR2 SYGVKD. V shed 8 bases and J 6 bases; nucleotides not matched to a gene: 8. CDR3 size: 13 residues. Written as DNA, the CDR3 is TGTGCCATCTCGGCAGGGGGCGCCAATGGCTACACCTTC. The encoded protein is CAISAGGANGYTF.

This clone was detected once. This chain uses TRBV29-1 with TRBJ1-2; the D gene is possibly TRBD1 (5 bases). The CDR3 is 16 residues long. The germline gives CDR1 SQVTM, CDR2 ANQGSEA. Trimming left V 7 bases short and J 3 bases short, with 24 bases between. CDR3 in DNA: TGCAGCGCCGAATGGGGCAGGGCGACGGAATACTATGGCTACACCTTC. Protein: CSAEWGRATEYYGYTF.

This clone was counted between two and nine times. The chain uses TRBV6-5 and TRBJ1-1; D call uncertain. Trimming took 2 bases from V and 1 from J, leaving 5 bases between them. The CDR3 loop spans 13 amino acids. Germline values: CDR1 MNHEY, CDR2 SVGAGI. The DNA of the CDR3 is TGTGCCAGCAGTTACGGCGGGAACACTGAAGCTTTCTTT. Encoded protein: CASSYGGNTEAFF.

The CDR3 sequence: CASSPKAVVNEQFF. CDR3 sequence (DNA): TGTGCCAGCAGCCCTAAAGCCGTTGTCAATGAGCAGTTCTTC. The rearrangement links TRBV9 to TRBJ2-1; D uncertain. V was trimmed by 4 bases and J by 6 bases, leaving 14 bases between them. The CDR3 totals 14 residues. CDR1 is SGDLS, CDR2 YYNGEE, per germline.

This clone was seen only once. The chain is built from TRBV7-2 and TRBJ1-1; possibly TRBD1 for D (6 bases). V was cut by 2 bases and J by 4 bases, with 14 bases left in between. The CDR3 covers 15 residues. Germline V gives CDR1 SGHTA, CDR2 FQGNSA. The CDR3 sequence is CASSLRTARRTEAFF. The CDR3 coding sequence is TGTGCCAGCAGCTTACGGACAGCGCGGCGCACTGAAGCTTTCTTT. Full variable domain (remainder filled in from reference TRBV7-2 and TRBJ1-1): GAGVSQSPSNKVTEKGKDVELRCDPISGHTALYWYRQSLGQGLEFLIYFQGNSAPDKSGLPSDRFSAERTGGSVSTLTIQRTQQEDSAVYLCASSLRTARRTEAFFGQGTRLTVV.

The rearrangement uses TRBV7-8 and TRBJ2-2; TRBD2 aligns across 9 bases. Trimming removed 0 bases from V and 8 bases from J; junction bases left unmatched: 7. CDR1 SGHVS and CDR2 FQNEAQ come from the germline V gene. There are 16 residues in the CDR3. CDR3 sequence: CASSLAIPGLAGELFF. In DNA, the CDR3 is TGTGCCAGCAGCTTAGCAATCCCGGGACTAGCAGGGGAGCTGTTTTTT.

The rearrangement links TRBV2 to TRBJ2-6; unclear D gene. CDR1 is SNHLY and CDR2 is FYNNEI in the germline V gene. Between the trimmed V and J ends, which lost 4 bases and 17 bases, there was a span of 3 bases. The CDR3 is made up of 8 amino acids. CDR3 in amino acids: CASSAMTF. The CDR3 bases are TGTGCCAGCAGTGCCATGACTTTC.

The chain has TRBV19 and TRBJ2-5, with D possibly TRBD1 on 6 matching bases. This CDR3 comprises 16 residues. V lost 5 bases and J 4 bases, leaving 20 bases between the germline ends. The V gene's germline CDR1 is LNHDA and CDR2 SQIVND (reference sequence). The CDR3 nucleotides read TGTGCCAGTAGTTTTAGGGGGAGTCAAAGGGGAGAGACCCAGTACTTC. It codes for CASSFRGSQRGETQYF.

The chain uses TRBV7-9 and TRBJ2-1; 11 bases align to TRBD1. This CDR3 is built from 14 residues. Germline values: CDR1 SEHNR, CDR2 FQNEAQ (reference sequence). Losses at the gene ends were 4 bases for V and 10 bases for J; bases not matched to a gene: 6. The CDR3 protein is CASSSGTGGKEQFF. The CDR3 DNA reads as TGTGCCAGCAGCTCGGGGACAGGGGGTAAAGAGCAGTTCTTC.